This TCR beta chain was sequenced for a study of spatial heterogeneity in lung cancer. Study-wide background: There were consistently more beta-chain sequences detected than alpha-chain sequences. Findings and caveats of the study: Resection blood, more than follow-up blood, showed ubiquitous expanded tumor TCRs.

Unique molecular identifiers tagged every individual TCR cDNA molecule. TCRdb redid the calling of the 5' RACE reads with MiXCR, one entry per CDR3 protein. The table lists some 47,000 distinct CDR3 sequences, 6% to 9% of them singletons. This CDR3 spans 12 amino acids. Deletions cut 3 bases from V and 2 bases from J, with 5 bases between. Germline CDR1 is SEHNR and CDR2 is FQNEAQ (reference sequence). As for time point: sample taken at primary tumor resection. In each case, whole RNA from tumor, nontumor lung or frozen PBMC was sequenced unsorted. This clonotype was seen at least ten times. The antigen remains unidentified.

The clonotype was recovered from a female donor with early-stage non-small cell lung cancer. J is TRBJ2-7 and V is TRBV7-9; D is undetermined. The sample in question was PBMCs, obtained at surgery. CDR3 sequence reads: CASSFSTYEQYF. DNA for the CDR3: TGTGCCAGCAGCTTTTCGACCTACGAGCAGTACTTC. Full variable domain (rest looked up from reference TRBV7-9 and TRBJ2-7): DTGVSQNPRHKITKRGQNVTFRCDPISEHNRLYWYRQTLGQGPEFLTYFQNEAQLEKSRLLSDRFSAERPKGSFSTLEIQRTEQGDSAMYLCASSFSTYEQYFGPGTRLTVT.